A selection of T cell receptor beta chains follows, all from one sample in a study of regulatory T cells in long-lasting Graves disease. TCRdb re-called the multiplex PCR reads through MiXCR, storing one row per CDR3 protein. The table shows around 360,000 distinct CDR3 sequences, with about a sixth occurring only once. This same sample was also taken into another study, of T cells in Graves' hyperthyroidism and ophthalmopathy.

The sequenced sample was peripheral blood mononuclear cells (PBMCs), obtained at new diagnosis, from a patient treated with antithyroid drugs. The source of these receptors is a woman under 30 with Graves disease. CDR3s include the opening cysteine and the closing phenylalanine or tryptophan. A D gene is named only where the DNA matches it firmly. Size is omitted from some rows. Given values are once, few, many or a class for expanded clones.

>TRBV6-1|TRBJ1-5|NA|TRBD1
TGTGCCAGCACAGGACAGGCGTATCAGCCCCAGCATTTT
CASTGQAYQPQHF
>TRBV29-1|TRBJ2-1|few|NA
TGCAGCGCCCAGCCTTCGGGGCGATACAATGAGCAGTTCTTC
CSAQPSGRYNEQFF
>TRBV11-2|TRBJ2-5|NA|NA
NA
CASSFYICSATQRGAMGETQYF
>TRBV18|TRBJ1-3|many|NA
TGTGCCAGCTCACCACAGGGAATCTCTGGAAACACCATATATTTT
CASSPQGISGNTIYF
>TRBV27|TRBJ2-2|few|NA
TGTGCCAGCAGTTTATCGGGGCGGGGCGCGAACACCGGGGAGCTGTTTTTT
CASSLSGRGANTGELFF
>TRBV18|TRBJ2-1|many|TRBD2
TGTGCCAGCTCACCCGAGGGACTAGCGGTCAATGAGCAGTTCTTC
CASSPEGLAVNEQFF
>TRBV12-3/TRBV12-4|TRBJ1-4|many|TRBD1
TGTGCCAGCACCGTCCACCCGGGACAGGGGGCTTTTGGAGAAAAACTGTTTTTT
CASTVHPGQGAFGEKLFF
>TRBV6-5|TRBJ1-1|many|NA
TGTGCCAGCAGTTTCTCAGGCACTGAAGCTTTCTTT
CASSFSGTEAFF
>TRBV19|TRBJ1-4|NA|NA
TGTGCCAGCCAAGAATTGGCAGGACGTGAAAAACTGTTTTTT
CASQELAGREKLFF
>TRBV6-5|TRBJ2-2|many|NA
TGTGCCAGCAGTTATAGAGGGACCGGGGAGCTGTTTTTT
CASSYRGTGELFF
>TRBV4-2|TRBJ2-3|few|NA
TGTGCCAGCAGCCCCAGGCAGGGAAACACAGATACGCAGTATTTT
CASSPRQGNTDTQYF
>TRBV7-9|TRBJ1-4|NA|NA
TGTGCCAGCAGCTTAGGGACCCTGAGGGCCGCTAATGAAAAACTGTTTTTT
CASSLGTLRAANEKLFF
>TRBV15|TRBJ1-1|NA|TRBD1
TGTGCCACCAGCAGAGATCAGGGGGCGAACACTGAAGCTTTCTTT
CATSRDQGANTEAFF
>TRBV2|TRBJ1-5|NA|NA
TGTGCCAGCAGTGTCAGGGACGATCAGCCCCAGCATTTT
CASSVRDDQPQHF
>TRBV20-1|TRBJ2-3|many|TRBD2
TGCAGTGCTAGAAAGCGGGGGGGCACAGATACGCAGTATTTT
CSARKRGGTDTQYF
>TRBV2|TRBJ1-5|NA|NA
TGTGCCGGCAACCGGGCGGAATATAGCAATCAGCCCCAGCATTTT
CAGNRAEYSNQPQHF
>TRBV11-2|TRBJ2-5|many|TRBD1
TGTGCCAGCAGCTGGGGACAGCAAGAGACCCAGTACTTC
CASSWGQQETQYF
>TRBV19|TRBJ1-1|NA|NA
TGTGCCAGTAGCGGGCCGCTTGACACTGAAGCTTTCTTT
CASSGPLDTEAFF
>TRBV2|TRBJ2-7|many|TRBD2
TGTGCCAGCACTGGAGCGGGGGGGGGGTCCTACGAGCAGTACTTC
CASTGAGGGSYEQYF
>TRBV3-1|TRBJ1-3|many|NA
TGTGCCAGCAGCCAAGAAGGGGCGAGGCGAATCGGAAACACCATATATTTT
CASSQEGARRIGNTIYF
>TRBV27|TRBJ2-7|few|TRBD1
TGTGCCAGCAGTTTATCGGACAGGGGCGAGCAGTACTTC
CASSLSDRGEQYF
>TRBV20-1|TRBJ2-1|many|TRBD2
TGCAGTGCTGGACTAGCGGGGGGGCGGGGTGAGCAGTTCTTC
CSAGLAGGRGEQFF
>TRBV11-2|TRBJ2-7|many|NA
TGTGCCAGCAGCTTAGATTTCCGGCCCGAGCAGTACTTC
CASSLDFRPEQYF
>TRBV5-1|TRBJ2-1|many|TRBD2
TGCGCCAGCAGCTTGGCGGGGGGGAGGACTCCCCAAGGGGGATACAATGAGCAGTTCTTC
CASSLAGGRTPQGGYNEQFF
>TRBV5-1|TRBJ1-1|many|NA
TGCGCCAGCAGCTTGGGCGCTCTAAGCACTGAAGCTTTCTTT
CASSLGALSTEAFF
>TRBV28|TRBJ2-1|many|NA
TGTGCCAGCAGCTACACCAAGGATGAGCAGTTCTTC
CASSYTKDEQFF
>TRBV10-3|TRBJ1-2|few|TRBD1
TGTGCCATCAGTGGAGGACAGGGTTCGAACTATGGCTACACCTTC
CAISGGQGSNYGYTF
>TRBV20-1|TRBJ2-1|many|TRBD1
TGCAGTGCAAGAGCCGGGACAGCCTACAATGAGCAGTTCTTC
CSARAGTAYNEQFF
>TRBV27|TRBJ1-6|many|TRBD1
TGTGCCAGCAGTCCTGGGGACAGGGGGCGCATGACACCCCTCCACTTT
CASSPGDRGRMTPLHF
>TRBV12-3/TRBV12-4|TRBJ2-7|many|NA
TGTGCCAGCAGTTTAGTCGGGGGGCCAAACTACGAGCAGTACTTC
CASSLVGGPNYEQYF
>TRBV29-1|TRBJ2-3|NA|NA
TGCAGCGTTGATCCCGGGGTGGCACCCACGGCAGATACGCAGTATTTT
CSVDPGVAPTADTQYF
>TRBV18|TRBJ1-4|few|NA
TGTGCCAGCTCACCGGTTGCAACTAATGAAAAACTGTTTTTT
CASSPVATNEKLFF
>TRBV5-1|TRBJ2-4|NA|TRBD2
TGCGCCAGCAGCTTGGCGCCGGGACTAGCGGGGGGCTACAAAATGGACATTCAGTACTTC
CASSLAPGLAGGYKMDIQYF
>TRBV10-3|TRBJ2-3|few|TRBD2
TGTGCCATCAGTGAGGCCAGCGGGGGAGGTGGCACAGATACGCAGTATTTT
CAISEASGGGGTDTQYF
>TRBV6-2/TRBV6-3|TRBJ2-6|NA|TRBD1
TGTGCCAGCATCCGGACAGGGTCGTTCTCTGGGGCCAACGTCCTGACTTTC
CASIRTGSFSGANVLTF
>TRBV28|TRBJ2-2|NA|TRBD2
TGTGCCAGCAGTTTATGGGCTAGCGGGGGGGCCCGTAGCACCGGGGAGCTGCTTTTT
CASSLWASGGARSTGELLF
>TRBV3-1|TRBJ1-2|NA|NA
TGTGCCAGCAGCCACACCGGGCCCGGGGAGGGCTACACCTTC
CASSHTGPGEGYTF
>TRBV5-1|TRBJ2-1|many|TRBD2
TGCGCCAGCACTGAGCGGGGGGGCGCCTACAATGAGCAGTTCTTC
CASTERGGAYNEQFF
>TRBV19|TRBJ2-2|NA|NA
TGTGCCAGTGTTTCGGATAACACCGGGGAGCTGTTTTTT
CASVSDNTGELFF
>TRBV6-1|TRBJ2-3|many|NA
TGTGCCAGCAGTGAAGGGACCGGGGCGACAGATACGCAGTATTTT
CASSEGTGATDTQYF
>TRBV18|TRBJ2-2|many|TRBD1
TGTGCCAGCTCACCAAAGGGACAGTCAAATGTGGAGCTGTTTTTT
CASSPKGQSNVELFF